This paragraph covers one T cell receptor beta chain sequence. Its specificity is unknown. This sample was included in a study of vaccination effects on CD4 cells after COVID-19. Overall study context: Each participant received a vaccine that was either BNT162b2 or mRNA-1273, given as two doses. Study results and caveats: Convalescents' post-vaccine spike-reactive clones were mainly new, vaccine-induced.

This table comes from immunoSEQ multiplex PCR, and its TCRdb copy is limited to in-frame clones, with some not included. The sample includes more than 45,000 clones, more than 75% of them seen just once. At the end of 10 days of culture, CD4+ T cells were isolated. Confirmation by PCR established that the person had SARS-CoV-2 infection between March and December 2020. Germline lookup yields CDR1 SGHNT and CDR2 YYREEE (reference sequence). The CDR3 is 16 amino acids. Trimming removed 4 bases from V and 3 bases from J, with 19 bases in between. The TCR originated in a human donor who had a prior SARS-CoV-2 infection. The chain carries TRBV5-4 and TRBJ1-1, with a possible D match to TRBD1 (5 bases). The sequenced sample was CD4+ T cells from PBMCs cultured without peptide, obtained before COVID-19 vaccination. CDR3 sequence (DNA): TGTGCCAGCAGCGGTGTGGGGGGGGTATGGGACACTGAAGCTTTCTTT. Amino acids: CASSGVGGVWDTEAFF.